This T cell receptor beta chain was profiled in a study of T cell repertoires in cytomegalovirus infection. Study-wide background: CMV infection plus the matching HLA type was flagged by public TCR beta signatures. Regarding the study as a whole: Within the response measured ex vivo, HLA-C-restricted CMV-specific TCR beta clonotypes were dominant. There were carriers of CMV plus the relevant HLA, and cumulative public TCR beta family frequency identified them.

As concerns this clonotype: No antigen is known for it.

Trimming took 8 bases from V and 4 from J, leaving 11 bases between them. CDR3 length: 12 residues. Germline CDR1 MNHNS, CDR2 SASEGT. From the reads, TCRdb called clonotypes with MiXCR, one entry per CDR3 protein. The sample records about 740,000 distinct CDR3 sequences, 35% to 45% being singletons. The receptor was derived from a human donor in good health (CMV status not recorded). Some clones in this sample may be carry-over from other donors' samples. Sample: PBMCs. The genes are TRBV6-1 and TRBJ1-2; weak D call: TRBD1 (6 bases). CDR3 sequence: CASAQGFYGYTF. In nucleotides, the CDR3 is TGTGCCAGCGCTCAGGGGTTCTATGGCTACACCTTC.